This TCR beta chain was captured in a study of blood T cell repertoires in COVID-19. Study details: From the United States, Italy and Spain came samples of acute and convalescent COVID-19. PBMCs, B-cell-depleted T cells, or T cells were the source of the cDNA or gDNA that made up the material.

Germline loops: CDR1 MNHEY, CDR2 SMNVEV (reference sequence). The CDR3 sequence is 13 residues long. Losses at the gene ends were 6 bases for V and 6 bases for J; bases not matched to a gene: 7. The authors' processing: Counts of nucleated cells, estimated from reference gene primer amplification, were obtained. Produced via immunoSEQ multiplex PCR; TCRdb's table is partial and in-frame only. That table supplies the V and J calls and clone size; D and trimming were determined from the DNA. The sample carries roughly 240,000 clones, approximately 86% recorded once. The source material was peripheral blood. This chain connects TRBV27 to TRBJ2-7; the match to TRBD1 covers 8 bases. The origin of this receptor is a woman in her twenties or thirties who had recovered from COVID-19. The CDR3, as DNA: TGTGCCAGCAGCTGGACAGGGTGGTCCGAGCAGTACTTC. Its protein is CASSWTGWSEQYF.